A selection of T cell receptor beta chains follows, all from one sample in a study of regulatory T cells in long-lasting Graves disease. One entry per CDR3 protein, called by TCRdb with MiXCR from the multiplex PCR reads. The data contain 350,000 to 450,000 distinct CDR3 sequences, approximately 16% of them singletons. These same data were also listed under a study on T cells in Graves' hyperthyroidism and ophthalmopathy.

This sample comprised peripheral blood mononuclear cells (PBMCs), obtained at new diagnosis, from a patient treated with antithyroid drugs. The receptors come from a middle-aged man with Graves disease. Both conserved end residues are part of each CDR3. Fields, in order: clone size, V gene, D gene, J gene, CDR3 protein, CDR3 DNA. D genes are given only for firm matches. Expanded clones are given a class, and other clones once, few, many or no size at all.

size: many
V: TRBV12-3/TRBV12-4
D: NA
J: TRBJ2-1
CDR3: CASRGQRTANEQFF
DNA: TGTGCCAGCAGGGGCCAGCGTACAGCAAATGAGCAGTTCTTC

size: many
V: TRBV5-1
D: TRBD1
J: TRBJ1-1
CDR3: CASTTQGDTEAFF
DNA: TGCGCCAGTACGACTCAGGGGGACACTGAAGCTTTCTTT

size: NA
V: TRBV9
D: TRBD2
J: TRBJ2-1
CDR3: CASSARLAGTYNEQFF
DNA: TGTGCCAGCAGCGCGAGACTAGCGGGGACGTACAATGAGCAGTTCTTC

size: many
V: TRBV28
D: NA
J: TRBJ2-1
CDR3: CASSLRGLGYNEQFF
DNA: TGTGCCAGCAGTTTACGAGGGCTCGGCTACAATGAGCAGTTCTTC

size: NA
V: TRBV19
D: NA
J: TRBJ2-2
CDR3: CASSPGPGELFF
DNA: TGTGCCAGTAGCCCGGGGCCCGGGGAGCTGTTTTTT

size: NA
V: TRBV5-1
D: NA
J: TRBJ2-7
CDR3: CASSETDPGLDEQYF
DNA: TGCGCCAGCAGCGAGACCGATCCCGGCTTGGACGAGCAGTACTTC

size: many
V: TRBV27
D: TRBD2
J: TRBJ2-1
CDR3: CASRGSSGGVGEQFF
DNA: TGTGCCAGCAGGGGGAGTAGCGGGGGGGTAGGAGAGCAGTTCTTC

size: many
V: TRBV30
D: NA
J: TRBJ2-7
CDR3: CAWSVKGTHEQYF
DNA: TGTGCCTGGAGTGTTAAGGGTACCCACGAGCAGTACTTC

size: many
V: TRBV6-1
D: NA
J: TRBJ1-4
CDR3: CASSETRGLKEKLFF
DNA: TGTGCCAGCAGTGAAACGAGGGGGTTGAAGGAAAAACTGTTTTTT

size: many
V: TRBV20-1
D: NA
J: TRBJ2-2
CDR3: CSALRGADTGELFF
DNA: TGCAGTGCTTTACGGGGGGCGGACACCGGGGAGCTGTTTTTT

size: many
V: TRBV2
D: NA
J: TRBJ2-7
CDR3: CASLSGVSYEQYF
DNA: TGTGCCAGCCTATCTGGGGTTTCCTACGAGCAGTACTTC

size: many
V: TRBV10-3
D: NA
J: TRBJ1-1
CDR3: CAISESEVPEAFF
DNA: TGTGCCATCAGTGAGTCTGAGGTCCCTGAAGCTTTCTTT

size: many
V: TRBV7-6
D: NA
J: TRBJ2-7
CDR3: CASSLASGNEQYF
DNA: TGTGCCAGCAGCTTAGCGTCCGGAAACGAGCAGTACTTC

size: NA
V: TRBV7-8
D: TRBD1
J: TRBJ1-2
CDR3: CASSPNPGQENYGYTF
DNA: TGTGCCAGCAGCCCGAATCCGGGACAGGAAAACTATGGCTACACCTTC

size: many
V: TRBV12-3/TRBV12-4
D: TRBD1
J: TRBJ1-2
CDR3: CASRPGQGPTYGYTF
DNA: TGTGCCAGCAGGCCAGGACAGGGCCCTACCTATGGCTACACCTTC

size: many
V: TRBV5-6
D: NA
J: TRBJ2-7
CDR3: CASSLWQGASYEQYF
DNA: TGTGCCAGCAGCTTGTGGCAGGGAGCGTCCTACGAGCAGTACTTC

size: few
V: TRBV7-9
D: TRBD1
J: TRBJ2-1
CDR3: CASIPPGDRVLNEQFF
DNA: TGTGCCAGCATCCCCCCGGGGGACAGGGTTCTGAATGAGCAGTTCTTC

size: NA
V: TRBV12-3/TRBV12-4
D: NA
J: TRBJ1-2
CDR3: CASSFRPYGYTF
DNA: TGTGCCAGCAGTTTCAGACCCTATGGCTACACCTTC

size: many
V: TRBV2
D: TRBD1
J: TRBJ1-4
CDR3: CASSLYGQGPGKLFF
DNA: TGTGCCAGCAGTTTATACGGACAGGGACCGGGAAAACTGTTTTTT

size: NA
V: TRBV9
D: TRBD1
J: TRBJ2-1
CDR3: CASSACGTGDNEQFF
DNA: TGTGCCAGCAGCGCCTGTGGGACAGGGGACAATGAGCAGTTCTTC

size: NA
V: TRBV11-2
D: NA
J: TRBJ2-7
CDR3: CASSSLRSTYEQYF
DNA: TGTGCCAGCAGCTCCCTCCGATCTACCTACGAGCAGTACTTC

size: few
V: TRBV6-5
D: TRBD1
J: TRBJ2-4
CDR3: CASSYWRQGENIQYF
DNA: TGTGCCAGCAGTTACTGGAGACAGGGAGAAAACATTCAGTACTTC

size: few
V: TRBV27
D: NA
J: TRBJ2-2
CDR3: CASSFGGRDTGELFF
DNA: TGTGCCAGCAGTTTTGGTGGGCGCGACACCGGGGAGCTGTTTTTT